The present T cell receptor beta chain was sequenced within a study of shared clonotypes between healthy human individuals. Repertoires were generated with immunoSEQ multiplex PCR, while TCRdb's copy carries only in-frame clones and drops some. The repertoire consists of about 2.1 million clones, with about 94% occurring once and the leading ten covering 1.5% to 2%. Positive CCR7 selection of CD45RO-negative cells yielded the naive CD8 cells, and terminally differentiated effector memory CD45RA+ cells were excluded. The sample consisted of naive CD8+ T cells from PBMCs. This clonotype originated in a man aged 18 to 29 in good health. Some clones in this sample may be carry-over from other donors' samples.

The CDR3 here is CASSQLGTTLSYEQYF. CDR3 nucleotides: TGCGCCAGCAGCCAATTAGGGACTACCTTATCCTACGAGCAGTACTTC. V is TRBV4-1 and J is TRBJ2-7; 7 nucleotides line up with TRBD2. Per germline, CDR1 MGHRA and CDR2 YSYEKL. With 2 bases clipped from V and 1 base from J, the junction kept 8 bases outside the gene matches. The length of the CDR3 is 16 residues.